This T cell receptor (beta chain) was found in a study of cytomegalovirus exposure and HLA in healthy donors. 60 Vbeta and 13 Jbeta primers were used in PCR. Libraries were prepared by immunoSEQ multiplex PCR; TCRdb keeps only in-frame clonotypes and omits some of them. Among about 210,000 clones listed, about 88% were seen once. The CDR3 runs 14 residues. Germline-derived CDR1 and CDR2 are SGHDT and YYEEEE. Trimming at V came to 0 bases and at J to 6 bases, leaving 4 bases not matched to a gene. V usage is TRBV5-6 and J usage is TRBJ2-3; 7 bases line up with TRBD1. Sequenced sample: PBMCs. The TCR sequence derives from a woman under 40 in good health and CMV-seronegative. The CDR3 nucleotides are TGTGCCAGCAGCTTGGACAGGGGTTGGGATACGCAGTATTTT. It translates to CASSLDRGWDTQYF.